This T cell receptor (beta chain) stems from a study of cytomegalovirus exposure and HLA in healthy donors. PCR involved 60 Vbeta and 13 Jbeta primers. Produced via immunoSEQ multiplex PCR; TCRdb's table is partial and in-frame only. Of 65,000 to 90,000 clones detected, 65% to 80% appear once; the ten largest clones hold 9.5% to 15%. Germline V gene data show CDR1 as SGHRS and CDR2 as YFSETQ. The V segment lost 4 bases and the J segment 0 bases; nucleotides outside the gene matches: 7. The CDR3 runs 16 residues. The chain is built from TRBV5-1 and TRBJ2-5; 9 bases match TRBD1. The sequence derives from a man aged 65 to 85 in good health and CMV-seronegative. What was sequenced was PBMCs. CDR3 coding DNA: TGCGCCAGCAGCGCGGCGGACAGGGGCAACCAAGAGACCCAGTACTTC. As protein: CASSAADRGNQETQYF.